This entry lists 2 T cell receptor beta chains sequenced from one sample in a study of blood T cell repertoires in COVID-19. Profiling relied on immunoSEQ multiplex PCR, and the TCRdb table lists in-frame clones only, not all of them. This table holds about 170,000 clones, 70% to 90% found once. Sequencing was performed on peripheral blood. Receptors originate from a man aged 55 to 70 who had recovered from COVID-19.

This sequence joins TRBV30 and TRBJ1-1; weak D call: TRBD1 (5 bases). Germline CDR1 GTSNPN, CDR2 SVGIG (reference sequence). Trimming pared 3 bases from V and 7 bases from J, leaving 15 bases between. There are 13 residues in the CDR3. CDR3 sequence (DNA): TGTGCCTGGAGACCGGGCGGGACGATTGAAGCTTTCTTT. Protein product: CAWRPGGTIEAFF.

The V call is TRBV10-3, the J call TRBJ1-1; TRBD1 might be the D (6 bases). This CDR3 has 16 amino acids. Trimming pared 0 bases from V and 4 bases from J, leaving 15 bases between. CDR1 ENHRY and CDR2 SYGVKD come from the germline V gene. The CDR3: CAISESLGQGSTEAFF. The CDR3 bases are TGTGCCATCAGTGAGTCGCTTGGGCAGGGGAGCACTGAAGCTTTCTTT.